The entry below gives a single T cell receptor beta chain sequence along with its context. The antigen is undetermined. The ends were cut back, 0 bases at V and 1 base at J, with 16 bases in the middle. CDR1 and CDR2 (germline): DFQATT, SNEGSKA (reference sequence). CDR3 length: 17 residues. This entry is derived from a study of molecular identifiers for immune sequencing clone quantification. Study results and caveats: Among effectors, clones above 20 RNA copies held over 97% of molecules; among naive cells, under 1%.

Previously described methods and listed TCR primers produced bulk TCR libraries. TCRdb re-derived calls from the PCR reads in MiXCR, one entry per CDR3 protein. The table records under 800,000 distinct CDR3 sequences, about 25% of them present only once. This chain joins TRBV20-1 and TRBJ2-1; weak D call: TRBD2 (6 bases). The source is a human donor in good health. Some libraries in this study had Jurkat cell RNA spiked in. The source material was naive CD8+ T cells from blood, with Jurkat cell RNA spiked in. Subset indicated: FACS-sorted CD8+CD4-CCR7+CD45RA+ naive T cells. The CDR3 DNA reads TGCAGTGCTAGAGATTCAGGCGGGGTGAGATCCTACAATGAGCAGTTCTTC. Protein sequence: CSARDSGGVRSYNEQFF.